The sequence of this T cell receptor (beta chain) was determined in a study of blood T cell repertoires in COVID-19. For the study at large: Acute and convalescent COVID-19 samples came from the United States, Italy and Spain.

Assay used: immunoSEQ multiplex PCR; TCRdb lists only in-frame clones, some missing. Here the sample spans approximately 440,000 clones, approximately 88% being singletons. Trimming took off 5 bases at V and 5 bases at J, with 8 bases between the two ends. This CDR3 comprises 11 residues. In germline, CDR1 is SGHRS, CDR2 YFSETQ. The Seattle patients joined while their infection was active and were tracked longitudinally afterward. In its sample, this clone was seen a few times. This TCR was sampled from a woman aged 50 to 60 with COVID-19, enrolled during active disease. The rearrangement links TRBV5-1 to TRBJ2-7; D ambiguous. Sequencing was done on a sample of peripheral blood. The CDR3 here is CASREQNEQYF. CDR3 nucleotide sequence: TGCGCCAGCAGGGAACAGAACGAGCAGTACTTC. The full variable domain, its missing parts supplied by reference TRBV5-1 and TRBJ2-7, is KAGVTQTPRYLIKTRGQQVTLSCSPISGHRSVSWYQQTPGQGLQFLFEYFSETQRNKGNFPGRFSGRQFSNSRSEMNVSTLELGDSALYLCASREQNEQYFGPGTRLTVT.